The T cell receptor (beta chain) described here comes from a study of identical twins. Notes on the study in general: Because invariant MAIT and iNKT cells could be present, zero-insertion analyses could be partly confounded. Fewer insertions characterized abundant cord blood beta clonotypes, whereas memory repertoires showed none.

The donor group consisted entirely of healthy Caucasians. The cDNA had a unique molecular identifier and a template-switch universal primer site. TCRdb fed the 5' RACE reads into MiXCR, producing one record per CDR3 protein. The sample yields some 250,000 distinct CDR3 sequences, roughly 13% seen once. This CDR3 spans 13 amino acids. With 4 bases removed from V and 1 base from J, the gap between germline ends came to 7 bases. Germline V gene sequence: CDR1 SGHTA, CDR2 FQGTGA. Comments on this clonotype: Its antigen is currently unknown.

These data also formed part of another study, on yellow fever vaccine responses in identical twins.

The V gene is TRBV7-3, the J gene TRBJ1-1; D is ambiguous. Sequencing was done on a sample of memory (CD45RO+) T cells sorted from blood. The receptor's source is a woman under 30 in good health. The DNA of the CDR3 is TGTGCCAGCAGCTCAGATTCGAACACTGAAGCTTTCTTT. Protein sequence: CASSSDSNTEAFF.